This TCR beta chain was sequenced during a study of T cells expressing NK-cell markers. Study information: Seropositivity for HCMV was found in seven of the eight sequenced donors, with one seronegative. Regarding the study as a whole: One observes that, in a handful of donors, these clonotypes were also the leading ones within the CD3+CD56-NKG2C+ fraction. Dominant NKG2C+ clonotypes made up about 1.0-7.5% of CD8+ T cells in about six donors. The HCMV specificity of the expanded NKG2C+ T cell clones stayed unresolved.

As for this clonotype: Its antigen is undetermined.

This CDR3 is 12 amino acids long. CDR1 and CDR2 (germline): ENHRY, SYGVKD. TCRdb reanalyzed the 5' RACE reads, giving one entry per CDR3 protein sequence and no DNA. The table counts 550,000 to 600,000 distinct CDR3 sequences; approximately 4% lies in the top ten. The TCR originated in a man between 18 and 35 years old in good health. Sequenced sample: blood T cells: a sorted CD56 or NKG2C T cell subset, CD4+ or CD8+ T cells, or bulk PBMC T cells (not recorded which). The rearrangement joins TRBV10-3 to TRBJ1-3; TCRdb designates TRBD1, a call that cannot be tested without DNA. This CDR3 is CAIGTGGNTIYF.